Listed here are 26 T cell receptor beta chains from one sample, sequenced in a study of T cell responses to AZD1222 COVID-19 vaccine. TCRdb's copy holds only in-frame clones and misses some; the assay was immunoSEQ multiplex PCR. The sample holds approximately 130,000 clones, around 84% seen once. The specimen was peripheral blood, collected 28 days after the second AZD1222 dose. These receptors came from an adult who received the AZD1222 COVID-19 vaccine.

The J gene is TRBJ2-1, the V gene TRBV5-1; 13 nucleotides match TRBD2. The CDR3 is 15 amino acids. V shed 4 bases and J 8 bases; nucleotides not matched to a gene: 6. Germline V gene lookup returns CDR1 SGHRS and CDR2 YFSETQ. In nucleotides, the CDR3 is TGCGCCAGCAGCCTGGGGACTAGCGGGGCCGATGAGCAGTTCTTC. This sequence encodes CASSLGTSGADEQFF.

As concerns this clone: At the DNA level, this CDR3 is encoded by other sequences in the same sample as well. The rearrangement links TRBV18 to TRBJ2-5, with unresolved D. CDR1 KGHSH and CDR2 LQKENI come from the germline V gene. The CDR3 extends over 12 amino acids. Trimming removed 3 bases at V and 4 bases at J, with 6 bases between. The CDR3 loop reads CASSPKGETQYF. The DNA for the CDR3 is TGTGCCAGCTCACCCAAGGGAGAGACCCAGTACTTC.

As DNA, the CDR3 is TGTGCCAGCAGGCCGTTAACGGGAGGGGCTTCACCCCTCCACTTT. Its protein is CASRPLTGGASPLHF. The chain recombines TRBV28 with TRBJ1-6; maybe TRBD1 (5 bases). The CDR3 covers 15 residues. In germline, CDR1 is MDHEN, CDR2 SYDVKM. Trimming took 6 bases from V and 9 from J, leaving 18 bases between them.

The gene calls are TRBV19 and TRBJ1-2; D unclear. The CDR3 is 15 residues long. Germline V gives CDR1 LNHDA, CDR2 SQIVND (reference sequence). Trimming pared 3 bases from V and 1 base from J, leaving 12 bases between. The CDR3 loop is CASSIGPTINYGYTF. CDR3 nucleotide sequence: TGTGCCAGTAGTATCGGGCCAACGATTAACTATGGCTACACCTTC. Using reference TRBV19 and TRBJ1-2 for the parts outside the CDR3, the full variable domain is DGGITQSPKYLFRKEGQNVTLSCEQNLNHDAMYWYRQDPGQGLRLIYYSQIVNDFQKGDIAEGYSVSREKKESFPLTVTSAQKNPTAFYLCASSIGPTINYGYTFGSGTRLTVV.

This chain uses TRBV20-1 with TRBJ1-2; D is perhaps TRBD1 (5 bases). CDR1 and CDR2 from the germline V gene are DFQATT and SNEGSKA (reference sequence). The length of the CDR3 is 10 residues. The V and J ends lost 4 bases and 7 bases respectively, with 7 bases between them. The CDR3 here is CSATGPGYTF. The CDR3 region has the DNA TGCAGTGCTACAGGGCCTGGCTACACCTTC.

The CDR3, as DNA: TGTGCCAGCACCCCGATAGGCCAGAGCTCTGGAAACACCATATATTTT. Translating gives CASTPIGQSSGNTIYF. The J gene is TRBJ1-3, the V gene TRBV7-2; D not certain. The length of the CDR3 is 16 residues. Trimming cost V 7 bases and J 0 bases, with 16 bases left between them. Germline CDR1 SGHTA, CDR2 FQGNSA.

The chain is built from TRBV4-2 and TRBJ2-3; D may match TRBD1 or TRBD2 (5 bases each). The V and J ends lost 0 bases and 1 base respectively, with 8 bases between them. This CDR3 is 15 amino acids long. CDR1 and CDR2 from the germline V gene are LGHNA and YNFKEQ. The CDR3 here is CASSQEWGRTDTQYF. The CDR3 DNA reads as TGTGCCAGCAGCCAAGAATGGGGACGCACAGATACGCAGTATTTT.

The V and J genes are TRBV10-2 and TRBJ2-7, with D possibly TRBD1 on 6 matching bases. This CDR3 comprises 13 residues. The V gene's germline CDR1 is WSHSY and CDR2 SAAADI. Trimming cost V 3 bases and J 1 base, with 7 bases left between them. The CDR3 is CASSEDRSYEQYF. The CDR3 bases are TGCGCCAGCAGTGAAGACAGGTCCTACGAGCAGTACTTC.

The chain carries TRBV10-1 and TRBJ1-1, with D maybe TRBD1 (5 bases). The germline V and J ends were trimmed by 4 bases and 6 bases, with 12 bases remaining between them. The CDR3 loop spans 13 amino acids. CDR1 and CDR2 from the germline V gene are WNHNN and SYGVQD (reference sequence). CDR3 bases: TGCGCCAGCAGTGGTGGGACTGTCGCTGAAGCTTTCTTT. Amino acid sequence: CASSGGTVAEAFF.

This chain links TRBV3-1 (or the pseudogene TRBV3-2) with TRBJ2-1, with D possibly TRBD1 on 5 matching bases. Trimming stripped 6 bases from V and 0 bases from J, with 18 bases between. The CDR3 is made up of 17 amino acids. Per the germline V gene, CDR1 is LGHDT and CDR2 is YNNKEL (reference sequence). CDR3 amino acids: CASRSSQASSSYNEQFF. Written as DNA, the CDR3 is TGTGCCAGCAGATCCTCACAGGCCTCGAGCTCCTACAATGAGCAGTTCTTC.

The table lists this clone with a few counts. The V and J genes are TRBV2 and TRBJ2-2, with TRBD2 identical over 8 bases. Germline trimming cut 4 bases from V and 3 bases from J; bases unmatched to any gene: 7. The CDR3 is 16 residues long. Germline-derived CDR1 and CDR2 are SNHLY and FYNNEI. In DNA form, the CDR3 reads TGTGCCAGCAGTGTTTTGGGACTAGTATACACCGGGGAGCTGTTTTTT. It specifies CASSVLGLVYTGELFF.

The chain combines TRBV4-3 with TRBJ2-5, with TRBD1 matching 12 bases. The CDR3 consists of 15 residues. The V gene's germline CDR1 is LGHNA and CDR2 YSLEER. With 4 bases clipped from V and 5 bases from J, the junction kept 5 bases outside the gene matches. The CDR3 DNA sequence: TGCGCCAGCAGCCCCGGGACAGGGGGCCGCGAGACCCAGTACTTC. As protein: CASSPGTGGRETQYF.

The V gene is TRBV11-2, the J gene TRBJ2-7, with D perhaps being TRBD1 or TRBD2 (7 bases each). Germline CDR1 is SGHAT and CDR2 is FQNNGV. The CDR3 extends over 14 amino acids. V lost 5 bases and J lost 7, with 18 bases in between. The CDR3 loop is CASSTPYRGGEQYF. CDR3 nucleotides: TGTGCCAGCAGCACACCCTACAGGGGAGGGGAGCAGTACTTC.

The chain links TRBV18 to TRBJ2-3; D is possibly TRBD1 (5 bases). In germline, CDR1 is KGHSH, CDR2 LQKENI. The V and J ends lost 4 bases and 2 bases respectively, with 7 bases between them. The CDR3 sequence is 13 residues long. The CDR3 region has the DNA TGTGCCAGCTCACTGGACAACACAGATACGCAGTATTTT. This sequence encodes CASSLDNTDTQYF.

This chain uses TRBV7-6 with TRBJ1-6; D is ambiguous. CDR1 and CDR2 (germline): SGHVS, FNYEAQ. Trimming took off 5 bases at V and 2 bases at J, with 10 bases between the two ends. The CDR3 is 15 amino acids. CDR3 sequence (DNA): TGTGCCAGCAGCATCGAAGAAACCTATAATTCACCCCTCCACTTT. It translates to CASSIEETYNSPLHF.

The chain links TRBV7-2 to TRBJ1-3, with a weak D call TRBD1 (5 bases). Germline CDR1 reads SGHTA; CDR2 reads FQGNSA. Trimming removed 5 bases at V and 0 bases at J, with 14 bases between. The CDR3 is 16 residues long. CDR3 protein: CASSPLGGYSGNTIYF. DNA of the CDR3: TGTGCCAGCAGCCCACTTGGGGGGTACTCTGGAAACACCATATATTTT.

The CDR3 loop is CASSESRDLSEQYF. The CDR3 bases are TGCGCCAGCAGTGAGTCTAGGGACCTTTCCGAGCAGTACTTC. The chain has TRBV10-1 and TRBJ2-7, with D possibly called TRBD1 or TRBD2 (5 bases each). Trimming took off 0 bases at V and 6 bases at J, with 12 bases between the two ends. Germline V gene data show CDR1 as WNHNN and CDR2 as SYGVQD (reference sequence). The CDR3 has 14 residues.

This clone was counted only a few times. The V gene is TRBV20-1, the J gene TRBJ2-3, with D uncertain. The CDR3 consists of 11 residues. Germline CDR1 DFQATT, CDR2 SNEGSKA (reference sequence). The V and J ends lost 7 bases and 6 bases respectively, with 11 bases between them. In nucleotides, the CDR3 is TGCAGTGTGTACGGTGGGGATACGCAGTATTTT. This sequence encodes CSVYGGDTQYF.

V and J are TRBV7-3 and TRBJ2-5, with TRBD2 identical over 11 bases. The germline gives CDR1 SGHTA, CDR2 FQGTGA. Trimming cost V 1 base and J 4 bases; bases outside gene matches: 2. The CDR3 has 15 amino acids. CDR3 coding DNA: TGTGCCAGCAGCTTAATAGCGGGGGGGCTAGAGACCCAGTACTTC. It is translated as CASSLIAGGLETQYF.

The CDR3, as DNA: TGTGCCAGCAGGATCGCGGGGACAGGGGACGGCTACACCTTC. Translating gives CASRIAGTGDGYTF. The gene calls are TRBV27 and TRBJ1-2; TRBD1 matches at 10 bases. Per germline, CDR1 MNHEY and CDR2 SMNVEV (reference sequence). V lost 6 bases and J lost 8; bases outside the gene matches: 9. The CDR3 is 14 residues long.

The V and J genes are TRBV19 and TRBJ1-2; 9 bases align to TRBD1. CDR3 length: 17 amino acids. Germline assignment: CDR1 LNHDA and CDR2 SQIVND (reference sequence). Losses at the gene ends were 6 bases for V and 4 bases for J; bases not matched to a gene: 15. The CDR3 loop reads CASSMGITGQGIYGYTF. DNA for the CDR3: TGTGCCAGTAGCATGGGGATCACGGGACAGGGAATCTATGGCTACACCTTC.

The V gene is TRBV21-1, the J gene TRBJ1-1; the table calls TRBD1, which could not be checked here. TRBV21-1 is designated a pseudogene. The CDR3 length is 15 residues. In DNA, the CDR3 is TGTGCCAGCAGCAAAGAACAGGCTCTGACCACTGAAGCTTTCTTT. Its protein is CASSKEQALTTEAFF.

The CDR3 DNA reads TGTGCCAGCAGCTTAATGGGGGGGAACACTGAAGCTTTCTTT. It translates to CASSLMGGNTEAFF. The chain combines TRBV7-3 with TRBJ1-1; maybe TRBD1 (5 bases). The germline V gene has CDR1 SGHTA and CDR2 FQGTGA. V lost 1 base and J lost 1, with 7 bases in between. The CDR3 has 14 amino acids. Supplemented by reference TRBV7-3 and TRBJ1-1, the full variable domain reads GAGVSQTPSNKVTEKGKYVELRCDPISGHTALYWYRQSLGQGPEFLIYFQGTGAADDSGLPNDRFFAVRPEGSVSTLKIQRTERGDSAVYLCASSLMGGNTEAFFGQGTRLTVV.

The rearrangement joins TRBV6-5 to TRBJ2-5; either TRBD1 or TRBD2 may supply D (5 bases each). The length of the CDR3 is 12 residues. V was pared by 5 bases and J by 6 bases, with 10 bases between. Germline V lookup: CDR1 MNHEY, CDR2 SVGAGI. The CDR3 reads CASSLPGQTQYF. DNA of the CDR3: TGTGCCAGCAGTCTGCCGGGGCAGACCCAGTACTTC.

The rearrangement uses TRBV28 and TRBJ2-2; no clear D gene. V lost 8 bases and J 6 bases, leaving 7 bases between the germline ends. CDR3 size: 11 residues. Germline CDR1 is MDHEN and CDR2 is SYDVKM. The CDR3 coding sequence is TGTGCCAGCCGAGTTGCCGGGGAGCTGTTTTTT. Its translation: CASRVAGELFF.

The chain joins TRBV29-1 to TRBJ1-6; TRBD1 aligns across 7 bases. The CDR3 sequence is 14 residues long. V trimming: 3 bases; J trimming: 8 bases; junction bases outside the gene matches: 7. The V gene's germline CDR1 is SQVTM and CDR2 ANQGSEA. The CDR3 DNA follows: TGCAGCGTTGAGGGAAGGGGGCGCGATTCACCCCTCCACTTT. This codes for CSVEGRGRDSPLHF.